This T cell receptor beta chain was retrieved from a study of control samples from healthy donors and cancer patients. The repertoire was sequenced with immunoSEQ multiplex PCR; TCRdb's copy has only in-frame clones and lacks some. The table has some 51,000 clones, nearly 90% seen once; the top ten hold about 3.5%. The clonotype originates from a man aged 50 to 59 in good health. The sequenced material came from blood.

The CDR3 reads CASSLAQRGNSPLHF. The DNA for the CDR3 is TGTGCCAGCAGCTTAGCCCAAAGGGGTAATTCACCCCTCCACTTT. The genes are TRBV7-8 and TRBJ1-6; the D gene is possibly TRBD1 (5 bases). Deletions cut 0 bases from V and 6 bases from J, with 9 bases between. From germline, CDR1 is SGHVS and CDR2 FQNEAQ. The CDR3 runs to 15 residues.